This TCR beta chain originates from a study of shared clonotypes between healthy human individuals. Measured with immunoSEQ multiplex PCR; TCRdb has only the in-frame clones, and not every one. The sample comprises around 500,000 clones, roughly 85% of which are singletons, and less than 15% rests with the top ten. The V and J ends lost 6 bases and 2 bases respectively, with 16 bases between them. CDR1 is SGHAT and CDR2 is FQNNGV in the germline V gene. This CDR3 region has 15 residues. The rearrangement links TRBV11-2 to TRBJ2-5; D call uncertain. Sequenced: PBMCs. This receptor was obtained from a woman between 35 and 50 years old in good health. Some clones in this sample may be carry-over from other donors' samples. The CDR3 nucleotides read TGTGCCAGCAGTTCTAATCCGGGTACTCAAGAGACCCAGTACTTC. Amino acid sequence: CASSSNPGTQETQYF.